Listed below are T cell receptor beta chains from one sample, sequenced in a study of T cells after yellow fever vaccination. One entry per CDR3 protein results from TCRdb running MiXCR on the 5' RACE reads. The profile shows about 580,000 distinct CDR3 sequences, around a sixth of them singletons. The sample in question was PBMCs, obtained around 5 days after the first yellow fever vaccination. These receptors were collected from a man aged 18 to 30 who received the YFV17D yellow fever vaccine. CDR3s include the opening cysteine and the closing phenylalanine or tryptophan. D genes are given only for firm matches. Some rows have no size entry. The others give once, few or many, or a class for an expanded clone.

cdr3_aa cdr3_nt d_call j_call v_call clone_size
CASSLAAGVGNTIYF TGCGCCAGCAGCTTAGCAGCGGGTGTAGGAAACACCATATATTTT . TRBJ1-3 TRBV5-1 few
CASSYIVAGGNNEQFF TGTGCCAGCAGTTACATTGTGGCAGGGGGCAACAATGAGCAGTTCTTC TRBD1 TRBJ2-1 TRBV6-5 .
CASRPTGETKTQYF TGTGCCAGCAGACCCACAGGGGAAACTAAGACCCAGTACTTC TRBD1 TRBJ2-5 TRBV5-6 .
CSVGQGNEQFF TGCAGCGTAGGACAGGGGAATGAGCAGTTCTTC TRBD1 TRBJ2-1 TRBV29-1 .
CAWSRTGNTGELFF TGTGCCTGGAGTAGGACAGGGAACACCGGGGAGCTGTTTTTT TRBD1 TRBJ2-2 TRBV30 few
CASSLSLGGRNEQFF TGCGCCAGCAGCTTGTCCCTGGGGGGTCGGAATGAGCAGTTCTTC . TRBJ2-1 TRBV5-1 .
CASSQGVGGEGHIQYF TGCGCCAGCAGCCAAGGAGTGGGGGGCGAGGGCCACATTCAGTACTTC . TRBJ2-4 TRBV4-3 .
CASSIQGYGTDTQYF TGTGCCAGCAGCATACAGGGGTATGGCACAGATACGCAGTATTTT TRBD1 TRBJ2-3 TRBV9 few
CASSPEGGLTNEKLFF TGTGCCAGCAGCCCCGAGGGGGGTCTCACTAATGAAAAACTGTTTTTT . TRBJ1-4 TRBV21-1 few
CASSLRGSGGLRETQYF TGTGCCAGCAGTTTACGAGGGTCGGGGGGGCTCCGGGAGACCCAGTACTTC TRBD2 TRBJ2-5 TRBV12-3/TRBV12-4 few
CASSPLRTRGFEETQYF TGCGCCAGCAGCCCCCTACGGACAAGGGGCTTTGAAGAGACCCAGTACTTC . TRBJ2-5 TRBV4-1 .
CASSLDAGMNTEAFF TGCGCCAGCAGCTTGGATGCAGGAATGAACACTGAAGCTTTCTTT . TRBJ1-1 TRBV5-1 .
CASSGGFSNTGELFF TGCGCTTCTTCGGGGGGATTCTCGAACACCGGGGAGCTGTTTTTT TRBD2 TRBJ2-2 TRBV5-1 .
CASSYGHLIDTEAFF TGTGCCAGCAGTTACGGACACCTTATCGACACTGAAGCTTTCTTT . TRBJ1-1 TRBV6-5 .
CATLRQETQYF TGTGCCACTCTACGGCAAGAGACCCAGTACTTC . TRBJ2-5 TRBV2 .
CASSYTSGTGFEQYF TGTGCCAGCAGTTACACTTCCGGGACAGGGTTCGAGCAGTACTTC TRBD1 TRBJ2-7 TRBV6-5 few
CSADAGALWNYGYTF TGCAGCGCAGACGCAGGGGCCCTTTGGAACTATGGCTACACCTTC . TRBJ1-2 TRBV29-1 .
CSVSDGGLSEAFF TGCAGCGTGTCGGATGGGGGGCTTAGTGAAGCTTTCTTT . TRBJ1-1 TRBV29-1 .
CSASKNTGELFF TGCAGTGCTAGTAAAAACACCGGGGAGCTGTTTTTT . TRBJ2-2 TRBV20-1 .
CASSLSPHTDTQYF TGTGCCAGCAGTTTAAGCCCCCACACAGATACGCAGTATTTT . TRBJ2-3 TRBV27 few
CASSLTGEYGYTF TGTGCCAGCAGCCTTACGGGGGAGTATGGCTACACCTTC . TRBJ1-2 TRBV7-9 many
CASSAYGQGPTF TGTGCCAGCAGCGCCTACGGACAGGGCCCCACCTTC TRBD1 TRBJ1-2 TRBV9 .
CASSLIAQINTEAFF TGTGCCAGCAGCTTGATCGCACAGATTAACACTGAAGCTTTCTTT . TRBJ1-1 TRBV5-6 few
CASSQGPGNEAFF TGCGCCAGCAGCCAGGGACCGGGAAATGAAGCTTTCTTT . TRBJ1-1 TRBV4-1 few
CASSPGTVVTDTQYF TGTGCCAGCAGCCCCGGGACGGTGGTTACAGATACGCAGTATTTT . TRBJ2-3 TRBV5-4 .
CAINPGTGDSPLHF TGTGCCATCAATCCCGGGACAGGGGATTCACCCCTCCACTTT TRBD1 TRBJ1-6 TRBV10-3 .
CSVEDSTDTQYF TGCAGCGTTGAAGACTCGACAGATACGCAGTATTTT . TRBJ2-3 TRBV29-1 .
CASRRMGTYEQYF TGTGCCAGCAGGAGAATGGGCACCTACGAGCAGTACTTC . TRBJ2-7 TRBV27 .
CASSQAGPISNQPQHF TGTGCCAGCAGCCAGGCAGGGCCCATTAGCAATCAGCCCCAGCATTTT . TRBJ1-5 TRBV3-1 .
CASSVGGTSYQETQYF TGTGCCAGCAGCGTAGGTGGGACATCGTACCAAGAGACCCAGTACTTC . TRBJ2-5 TRBV9 few
CASSLSSGYYEQYF TGTGCCAGCAGTTTAAGTTCAGGGTACTACGAGCAGTACTTC . TRBJ2-7 TRBV12-3/TRBV12-4 many
CASYPAGDSYEQYF TGCGCCTCCTACCCTGCAGGGGACTCCTACGAGCAGTACTTC . TRBJ2-7 TRBV5-1 many
CASSLGSSSGASTDTQYF TGTGCCAGCAGCTTAGGGTCATCCAGCGGGGCTAGCACAGATACGCAGTATTTT TRBD2 TRBJ2-3 TRBV7-6 many
CASGGDRVDEQYF TGTGCCAGCGGGGGGGACAGGGTGGACGAGCAGTACTTC TRBD1 TRBJ2-7 TRBV7-9 few
CSAPPRGVDQPQHF TGCAGTGCCCCACCCCGGGGGGTAGATCAGCCCCAGCATTTT . TRBJ1-5 TRBV20-1 few
CAISAWIPGANYGYTF TGTGCCATCAGTGCTTGGATCCCAGGAGCTAACTATGGCTACACCTTC . TRBJ1-2 TRBV10-3 .
CASRQTGGETQYF TGTGCCAGCAGACAAACTGGGGGAGAGACCCAGTACTTC . TRBJ2-5 TRBV6-1 .
CASSLDRGFGQFF TGTGCCAGCAGCTTAGACAGGGGGTTTGGGCAGTTCTTC TRBD1 TRBJ2-1 TRBV5-5 few
CASRRGEQYF TGTGCCAGCAGACGAGGAGAGCAGTACTTC . TRBJ2-7 TRBV4-2 .